This TCR beta chain is drawn from a study of T cells in tuberculosis. Overall study: CD1B tetramers identified T cells specific for mycobacterial lipid GMM.

Profiled with immunoSEQ multiplex PCR; TCRdb holds only in-frame clones, not every one. The data hold about 59,000 clones, with approximately 80% observed a single time. Sorting used thawed, overnight-rested PBMC stained with anti-CD3, a viability dye and GMM-loaded CD1B tetramer. The lipid loaded on the CD1B tetramers was C32 glucose monomycolate from Rhodococcus equi. This clone was picked up one time. The sample was CD1b-GMM tetramer-negative cells sorted from PBMCs. The sequence was collected from an adult woman with latent tuberculosis.

DNA for the CDR3: TGCGCCAGCAGCCAAGAAGGCAGGGGGGACACTGAAGCTTTCTTT. Residues: CASSQEGRGDTEAFF. V is TRBV4-3 and J is TRBJ1-1; 7 bases map to TRBD1. The germline V gene has CDR1 LGHNA and CDR2 YSLEER. V lost 0 bases to trimming and J lost 3 bases; unmatched junction nucleotides: 4. The CDR3 sequence is 15 residues long.